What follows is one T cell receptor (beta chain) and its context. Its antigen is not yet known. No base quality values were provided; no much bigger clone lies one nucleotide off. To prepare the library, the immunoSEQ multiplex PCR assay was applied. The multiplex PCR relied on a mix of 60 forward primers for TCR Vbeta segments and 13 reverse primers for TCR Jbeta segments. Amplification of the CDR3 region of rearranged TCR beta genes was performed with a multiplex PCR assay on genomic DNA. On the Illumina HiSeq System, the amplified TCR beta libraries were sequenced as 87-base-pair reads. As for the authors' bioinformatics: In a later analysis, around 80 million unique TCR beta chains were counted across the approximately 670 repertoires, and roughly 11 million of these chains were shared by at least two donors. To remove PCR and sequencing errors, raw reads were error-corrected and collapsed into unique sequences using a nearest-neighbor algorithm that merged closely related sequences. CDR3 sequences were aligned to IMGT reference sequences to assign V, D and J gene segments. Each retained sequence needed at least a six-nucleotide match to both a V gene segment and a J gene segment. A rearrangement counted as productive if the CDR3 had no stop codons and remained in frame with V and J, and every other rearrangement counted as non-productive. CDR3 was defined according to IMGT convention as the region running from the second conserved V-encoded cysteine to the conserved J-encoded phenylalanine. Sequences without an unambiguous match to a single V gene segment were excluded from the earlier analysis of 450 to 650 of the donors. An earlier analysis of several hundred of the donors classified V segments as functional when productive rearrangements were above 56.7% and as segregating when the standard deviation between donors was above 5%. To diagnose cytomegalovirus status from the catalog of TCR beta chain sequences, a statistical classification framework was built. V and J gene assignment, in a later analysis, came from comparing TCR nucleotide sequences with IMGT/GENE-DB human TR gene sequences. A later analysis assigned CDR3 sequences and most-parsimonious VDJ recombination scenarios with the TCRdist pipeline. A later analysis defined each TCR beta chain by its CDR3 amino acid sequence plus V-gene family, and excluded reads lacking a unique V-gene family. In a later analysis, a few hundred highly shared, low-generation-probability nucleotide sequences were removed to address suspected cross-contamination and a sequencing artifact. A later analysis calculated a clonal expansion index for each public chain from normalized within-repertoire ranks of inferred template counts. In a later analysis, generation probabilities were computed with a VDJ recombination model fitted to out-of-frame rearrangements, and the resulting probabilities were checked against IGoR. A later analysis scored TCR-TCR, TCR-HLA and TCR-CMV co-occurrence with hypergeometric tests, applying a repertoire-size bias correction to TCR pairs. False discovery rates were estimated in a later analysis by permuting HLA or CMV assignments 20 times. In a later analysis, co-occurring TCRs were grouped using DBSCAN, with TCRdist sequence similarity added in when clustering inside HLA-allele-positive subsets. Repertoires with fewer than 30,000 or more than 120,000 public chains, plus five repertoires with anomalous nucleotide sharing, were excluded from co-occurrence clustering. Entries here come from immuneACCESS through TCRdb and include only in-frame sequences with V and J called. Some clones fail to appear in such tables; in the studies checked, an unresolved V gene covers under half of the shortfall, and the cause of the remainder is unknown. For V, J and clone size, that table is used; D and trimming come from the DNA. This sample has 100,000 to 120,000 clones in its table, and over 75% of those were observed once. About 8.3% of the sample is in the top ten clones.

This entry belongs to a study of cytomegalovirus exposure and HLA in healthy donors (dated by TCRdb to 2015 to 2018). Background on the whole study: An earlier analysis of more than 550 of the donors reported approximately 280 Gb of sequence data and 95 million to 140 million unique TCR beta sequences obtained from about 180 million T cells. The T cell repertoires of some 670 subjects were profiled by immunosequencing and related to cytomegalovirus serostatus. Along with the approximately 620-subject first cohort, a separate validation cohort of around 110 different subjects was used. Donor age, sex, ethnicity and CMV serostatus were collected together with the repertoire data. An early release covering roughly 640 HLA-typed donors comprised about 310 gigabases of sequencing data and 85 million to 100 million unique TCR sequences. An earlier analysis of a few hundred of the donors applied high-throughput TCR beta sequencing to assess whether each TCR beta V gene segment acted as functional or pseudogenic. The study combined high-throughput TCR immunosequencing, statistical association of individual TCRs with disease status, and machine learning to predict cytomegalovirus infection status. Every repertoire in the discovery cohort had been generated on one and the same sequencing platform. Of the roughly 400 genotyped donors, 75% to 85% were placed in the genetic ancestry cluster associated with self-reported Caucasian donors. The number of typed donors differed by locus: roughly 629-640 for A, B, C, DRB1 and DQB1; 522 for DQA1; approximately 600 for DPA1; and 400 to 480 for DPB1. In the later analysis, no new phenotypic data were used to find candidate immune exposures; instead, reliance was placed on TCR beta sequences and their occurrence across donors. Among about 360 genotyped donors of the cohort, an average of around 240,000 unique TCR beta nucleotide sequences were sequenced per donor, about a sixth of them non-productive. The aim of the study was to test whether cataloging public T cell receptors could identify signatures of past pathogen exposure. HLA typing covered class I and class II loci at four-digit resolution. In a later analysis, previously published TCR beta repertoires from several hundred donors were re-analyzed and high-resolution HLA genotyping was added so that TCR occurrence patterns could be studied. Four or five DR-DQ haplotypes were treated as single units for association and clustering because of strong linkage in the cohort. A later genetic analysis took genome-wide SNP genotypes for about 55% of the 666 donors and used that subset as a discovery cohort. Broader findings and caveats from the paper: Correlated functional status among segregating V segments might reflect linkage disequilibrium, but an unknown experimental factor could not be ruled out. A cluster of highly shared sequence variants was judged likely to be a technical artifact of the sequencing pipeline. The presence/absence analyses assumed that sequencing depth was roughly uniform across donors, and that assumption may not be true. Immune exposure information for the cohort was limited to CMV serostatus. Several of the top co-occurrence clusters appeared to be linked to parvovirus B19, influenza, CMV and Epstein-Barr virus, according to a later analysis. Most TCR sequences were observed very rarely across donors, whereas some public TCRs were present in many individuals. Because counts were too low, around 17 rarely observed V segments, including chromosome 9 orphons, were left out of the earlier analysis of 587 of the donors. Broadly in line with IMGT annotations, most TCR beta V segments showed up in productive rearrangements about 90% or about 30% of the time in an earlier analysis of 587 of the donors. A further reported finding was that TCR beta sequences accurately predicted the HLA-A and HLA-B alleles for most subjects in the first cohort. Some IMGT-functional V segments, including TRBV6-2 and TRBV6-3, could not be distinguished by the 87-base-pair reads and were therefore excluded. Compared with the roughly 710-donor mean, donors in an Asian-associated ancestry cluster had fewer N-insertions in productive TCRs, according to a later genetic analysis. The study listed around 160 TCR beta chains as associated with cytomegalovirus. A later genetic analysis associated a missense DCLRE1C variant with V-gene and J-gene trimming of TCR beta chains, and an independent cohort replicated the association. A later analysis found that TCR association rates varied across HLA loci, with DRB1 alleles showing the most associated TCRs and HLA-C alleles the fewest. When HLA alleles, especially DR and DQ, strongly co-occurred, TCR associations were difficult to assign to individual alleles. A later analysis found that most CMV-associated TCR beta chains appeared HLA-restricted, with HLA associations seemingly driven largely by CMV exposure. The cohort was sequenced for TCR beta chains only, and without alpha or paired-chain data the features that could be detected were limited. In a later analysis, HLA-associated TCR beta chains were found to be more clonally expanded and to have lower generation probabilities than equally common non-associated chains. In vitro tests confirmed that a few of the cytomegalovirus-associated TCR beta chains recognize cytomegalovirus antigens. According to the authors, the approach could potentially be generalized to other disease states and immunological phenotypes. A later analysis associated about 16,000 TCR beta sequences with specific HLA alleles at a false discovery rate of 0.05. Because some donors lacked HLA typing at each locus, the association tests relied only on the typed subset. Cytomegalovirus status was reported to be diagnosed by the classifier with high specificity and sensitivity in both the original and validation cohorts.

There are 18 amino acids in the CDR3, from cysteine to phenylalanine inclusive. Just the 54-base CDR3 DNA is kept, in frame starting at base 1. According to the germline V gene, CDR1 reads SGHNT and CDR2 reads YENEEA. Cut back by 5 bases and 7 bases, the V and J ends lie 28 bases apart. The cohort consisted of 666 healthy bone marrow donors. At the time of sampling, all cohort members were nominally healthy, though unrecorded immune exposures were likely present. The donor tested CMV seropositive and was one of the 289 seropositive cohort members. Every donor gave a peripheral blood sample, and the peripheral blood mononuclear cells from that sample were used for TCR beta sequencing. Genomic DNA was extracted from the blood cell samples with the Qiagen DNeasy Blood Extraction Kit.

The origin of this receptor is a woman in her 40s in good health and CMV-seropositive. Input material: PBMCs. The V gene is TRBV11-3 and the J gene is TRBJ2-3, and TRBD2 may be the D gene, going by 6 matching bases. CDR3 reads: CASSLVLVGGWAVHTQYF. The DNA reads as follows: TGTGCCAGCAGCCTAGTCCTCGTCGGGGGATGGGCAGTTCATACGCAGTATTTT.